The 14 T cell receptor beta chains reported below all come from one sample, sequenced in a study of shared clonotypes between healthy human individuals. The repertoire was sequenced with immunoSEQ multiplex PCR; TCRdb's copy has only in-frame clones and lacks some. In the table there are about 600,000 clones, 97% of which are singletons. The sequenced material came from naive CD4+ T cells sorted from blood. Subset of the sample: CD45RA+ positively selected. All receptors come from a woman between 25 and 40 years old in good health.

The chain couples TRBV28 to TRBJ2-2; D remains unclear. There are 14 residues in the CDR3. Germline V gene data show CDR1 as MDHEN and CDR2 as SYDVKM. With 2 bases removed from V and 1 base from J, the gap between germline ends came to 5 bases. CDR3 amino acids: CASSLSENTGELFF. CDR3 nucleotide sequence: TGTGCCAGCAGTTTAAGCGAGAACACCGGGGAGCTGTTTTTT. Variable domain in full (rest from reference TRBV28 and TRBJ2-2): DVKVTQSSRYLVKRTGEKVFLECVQDMDHENMFWYRQDPGLGLRLIYFSYDVKMKEKGDIPEGYSVSREKKERFSLILESASTNQTSMYLCASSLSENTGELFFGEGSRLTVL.

The V gene is TRBV15, the J gene TRBJ2-2; D unresolved. CDR1 and CDR2 (germline): LNHNV, YYDKDF (reference sequence). CDR3 size: 15 residues. V was cut by 8 bases and J by 2 bases, with 15 bases left in between. Written as DNA, the CDR3 is TGTGCCACCCAGCGACGGACCGTTAACACCGGGGAGCTGTTTTTT. Amino acids: CATQRRTVNTGELFF.

The rearrangement links TRBV28 to TRBJ2-1, with 13 nucleotides matching TRBD2. The length of the CDR3 is 15 residues. With V trimmed by 5 bases and J by 9 bases, 7 bases remained unmatched. CDR1 and CDR2 from the germline V gene are MDHEN and SYDVKM. The CDR3 here is CASSGTSGRALEQFF. The CDR3 DNA reads TGTGCCAGCAGTGGAACTAGCGGGAGGGCCCTTGAGCAGTTCTTC.

This clone was seen a single time. Other DNA sequences in the sample encode the same CDR3. The genes are TRBV9 and TRBJ2-3; 9 bases agree with TRBD2. Trimming at V came to 2 bases and at J to 0 bases, leaving 1 base not matched to a gene. Looked up from germline, CDR1 is SGDLS and CDR2 is YYNGEE. This CDR3 spans 15 amino acids. CDR3 sequence (DNA): TGTGCCAGCAGCGTTACTAGCGGGAGCACAGATACGCAGTATTTT. It translates to CASSVTSGSTDTQYF.

This clone is a singleton in its sample. Additional DNA sequences in this sample encode the identical CDR3. The chain recombines TRBV6-5 with TRBJ1-2; 8 nucleotides align to TRBD1. The CDR3 extends over 13 amino acids. V shed 5 bases and J 8 bases; nucleotides not matched to a gene: 7. CDR1 is MNHEY and CDR2 is SVGAGI in the germline V gene. The CDR3 DNA reads as TGTGCCAGCAGTAGAACAGGGGGTGGAGGCTACACCTTC. Translating gives CASSRTGGGGYTF.

The chain has TRBV19 and TRBJ2-1; TRBD2 aligns across 12 bases. The germline gives CDR1 LNHDA, CDR2 SQIVND (reference sequence). Trimming took 6 bases from V and 2 from J; bases not matched to a gene: 2. The CDR3 spans 15 residues. The CDR3, as DNA: TGTGCCAGTAGACTAGCGGGAGGCCCCTACAATGAGCAGTTCTTC. Its translation: CASRLAGGPYNEQFF.

Points on this clone: Different DNA sequences within this sample yield the same CDR3. The chain recombines TRBV2 with TRBJ2-7; D remains unclear. The CDR3 totals 12 residues. Trimming pared 0 bases from V and 4 bases from J, leaving 4 bases between. Germline CDR1 SNHLY, CDR2 FYNNEI. CDR3 in amino acids: CASSEAGYEQYF. The DNA for the CDR3 is TGTGCCAGCAGTGAAGCAGGGTACGAGCAGTACTTC.

This CDR3 is CASSPIIPSPSFYEQYF. In DNA, the CDR3 is TGTGCCAGCAGCCCAATCATCCCCTCGCCTTCCTTCTACGAGCAGTACTTC. The gene calls are TRBV7-2 and TRBJ2-7, with D hard to call. The CDR3 runs to 17 residues. Looked up from germline, CDR1 is SGHTA and CDR2 is FQGNSA. The V end lost 5 bases, the J end lost 3 bases, and 23 bases lay between the germline ends.

V is TRBV5-4 and J is TRBJ1-4, with TRBD1 as a possible D gene (5 bases). V shed 0 bases and J shed 6 bases, with 6 bases lying between them. CDR1 SGHNT and CDR2 YYREEE come from the germline V gene (reference sequence). This CDR3 has 13 residues. The CDR3 DNA follows: TGTGCCAGCAGCTTGGGACAGCATGAAAAACTGTTTTTT. Translation gives CASSLGQHEKLFF.

The chain uses TRBV7-6 and TRBJ2-2, with TRBD1 matching 10 bases. CDR3 length: 14 residues. J was trimmed by 5 bases and V by 4 bases; bases with no gene match: 1. Looked up from germline, CDR1 is SGHVS and CDR2 is FNYEAQ. The CDR3 bases are TGTGCCAGCAGCTCGGGACAGGGGACCGGGGAGCTGTTTTTT. Translating gives CASSSGQGTGELFF.

This chain links TRBV13 with TRBJ1-3; perhaps TRBD1 as D (6 bases). The CDR3 length is 16 residues. Trimming shortened V by 0 bases and J by 2 bases, and 11 bases separated the two germline ends. Per germline, CDR1 PRHDT and CDR2 FYEKMQ (reference sequence). CDR3 nucleotides: TGTGCCAGCAGCTTAGGACAGGGAAATACTGGAAACACCATATATTTT. Its protein product is CASSLGQGNTGNTIYF.

V gene TRBV2 combines with J gene TRBJ1-2; no reliable D call. Germline lookup yields CDR1 SNHLY and CDR2 FYNNEI. The V end was cut by 6 bases, the J end by 0 bases, with 11 bases between. The CDR3 covers 14 residues. CDR3 protein: CASRRRWSNYGYTF. CDR3 nucleotides: TGTGCCAGCAGGCGGCGGTGGTCTAACTATGGCTACACCTTC.

V usage is TRBV5-1 and J usage is TRBJ2-7; 7 bases are a match to TRBD2. Germline-derived CDR1 and CDR2 are SGHRS and YFSETQ. CDR3 length: 15 residues. J lost 1 base, V lost 1 base, and 5 bases had no gene match. The CDR3 bases are TGCGCCAGCAGCTTGATACCGGGGGGATCCTACGAGCAGTACTTC. Its translation: CASSLIPGGSYEQYF.

The chain is built from TRBV4-2 and TRBJ2-7, with D perhaps TRBD1 (6 bases). Trimming removed 4 bases at V and 2 bases at J, with 15 bases between. The CDR3 covers 15 residues. Germline V gene lookup returns CDR1 LGHNA and CDR2 YNFKEQ. The CDR3 region is CASSPRTGTPYEQYF. The DNA of the CDR3 is TGTGCCAGCAGCCCGAGGACCGGGACACCCTACGAGCAGTACTTC.